Included here is one TCR beta chain sequence, with context. This sample stems from a study of OX40 agonist ivuxolimab in advanced cancers. The repertoire was sequenced with immunoSEQ multiplex PCR; TCRdb's copy has only in-frame clones and lacks some. The sample holds over 100,000 clones, about 92% seen once. The CDR3 consists of 12 residues. J lost 8 bases, V lost 8 bases, and 3 bases had no gene match. Per germline, CDR1 SGHNT and CDR2 YENEEA. The TCR comes from an adult with an advanced solid tumor such as melanoma, head and neck, liver or kidney cancer. V and J are TRBV11-3 and TRBJ2-3, with 11 bases lining up with TRBD1. This specimen consisted of CD4+ or CD8+ T cells sorted from blood, obtained in a trial of the OX40 agonist ivuxolimab. The CDR3 protein is CASGTGGGTQYF. The CDR3 DNA reads as TGTGCCAGCGGGACAGGGGGGGGTACGCAGTATTTT.